This is a list of T cell receptor beta chains from one sample in a study of patients and donors after allogeneic stem cell transplantation. TCRdb processed the RT-PCR reads anew with MiXCR; each CDR3 protein has one entry. The table has roughly 200,000 distinct CDR3 sequences, around two fifths seen once. The sample taken for sequencing was blood, either unsorted or a sorted T cell fraction (not recorded which). The receptor source for this set is a human donor who was either an allogeneic HSCT recipient or a stem cell or donor lymphocyte infusion donor (not recorded which). It is not recorded whose cells these are; they may come from a transplant donor. Each CDR3 is given with its conserved first and last residue. Fields, in order: D gene, V gene, J gene, clone size, CDR3 protein, CDR3 DNA. The D gene is left open where the match is weak. Size values are once, few and many counts, or a class for expanded clones, and some rows have none.

>NA|TRBV27|TRBJ1-4|few
CASSPDYNEKLFF
TGTGCCAGCAGTCCGGACTATAATGAAAAACTGTTTTTT
>TRBD1|TRBV6-6|TRBJ2-7|NA
CASSRRQTRTGWAYEQYF
TGTGCCAGCAGCCGACGCCAAACAAGGACAGGGTGGGCCTACGAGCAGTACTTC
>TRBD1|TRBV7-2|TRBJ1-4|few
CASSFHRGLANEKLFF
TGTGCCAGCAGCTTTCACAGGGGGCTGGCTAATGAAAAACTGTTTTTT
>NA|TRBV12-3/TRBV12-4|TRBJ1-4|few
CASSLRTQSEKLFF
TGTGCCAGCAGTCTTCGGACCCAGAGTGAAAAACTGTTTTTT
>NA|TRBV5-1|TRBJ2-2|once
CASSPGHPNTGELFF
TGCGCCAGCAGCCCAGGACACCCAAACACCGGGGAGCTGTTTTTT
>NA|TRBV5-5|TRBJ2-7|NA
CASSRVEPTYEQYF
TGTGCCAGCAGCCGGGTAGAGCCCACCTACGAGCAGTACTTC
>NA|TRBV12-3/TRBV12-4|TRBJ2-3|NA
CASSRDSTDTQYF
TGTGCCAGCAGTAGGGACAGCACAGATACGCAGTATTTT
>NA|TRBV3-1|TRBJ2-5|NA
CASTPVEPRETQYF
TGTGCCAGCACCCCAGTGGAGCCTCGGGAGACCCAGTACTTC
>NA|TRBV6-2/TRBV6-3|TRBJ2-1|NA
CASSAKTGTSYNEQFF
TGTGCCAGCAGCGCAAAGACCGGGACCTCCTACAATGAGCAGTTCTTC
>TRBD1|TRBV6-5|TRBJ1-5|NA
CASSYSAGGNHQPQHF
TGTGCCAGCAGTTACTCGGCAGGGGGAAACCATCAGCCCCAGCATTTT
>NA|TRBV4-1|TRBJ1-6|many
CASSQDGGNVGFSSYNSPLHF
TGCGCCAGCAGCCAAGATGGAGGAAACGTCGGGTTTAGCTCCTATAATTCACCCCTCCACTTT
>NA|TRBV11-2|TRBJ1-1|NA
CASSLSRSQAFF
TGTGCCAGCAGCTTAAGTCGGTCCCAAGCTTTCTTT
>TRBD1|TRBV29-1|TRBJ2-2|NA
CSVGQGANTGELFF
TGCAGCGTTGGACAGGGAGCGAACACCGGGGAGCTGTTTTTT
>NA|TRBV6-1|TRBJ1-2|once
CASSNGYTF
TGTGCCAGCAGTAATGGCTACACCTTC
>NA|TRBV3-1|TRBJ1-2|NA
CASSQTNYGYTF
TGTGCCAGCAGCCAGACGAACTATGGCTACACCTTC